This T cell receptor beta chain derives from a study of blood T cell repertoires in COVID-19. Study in general: The United States, Italy and Spain provided the acute and convalescent COVID-19 samples.

Data came from immunoSEQ multiplex PCR; TCRdb stores just in-frame clones and leaves some out. In the table there are some 200,000 clones, around four fifths of which are singletons. The CDR3 contains 13 residues. Trimming pared 0 bases from V and 11 bases from J, leaving 11 bases between. Germline values: CDR1 MNHNS, CDR2 SASEGT. The source is a woman in her sixties or seventies with COVID-19, enrolled during active disease. V gene TRBV6-1 combines with J gene TRBJ1-5; TRBD1 is a possible D gene (5 bases). The sample consisted of peripheral blood. In DNA, the CDR3 is TGTGCCAGCAGTGAAGCAAGGGGCCGGACCCAGCATTTT. Encoded protein: CASSEARGRTQHF.